This TCR beta chain was sequenced for a study of T cell repertoires in cytomegalovirus infection. Whole-study results and caveats: HLA-C-restricted CMV clonotypes gave the most frequent clonotype in two of eight donors. Of the TCR beta families, the public ones yielded a cumulative frequency that identified carriers of CMV plus the relevant HLA.

Trimming took 3 bases from V and 11 from J, leaving 22 bases between them. This CDR3 region has 15 residues. CDR1 is LGHDT, CDR2 YNNKEL, per germline (reference sequence). A word on this clonotype: Its cognate antigen is unknown.

One entry per CDR3 protein, called by TCRdb with MiXCR from the reads. The profile shows around 570,000 distinct CDR3 sequences, 40% of them singletons. The chain joins TRBV3-1 to TRBJ1-1; no clear D gene. This receptor was taken from a human donor in good health (CMV status not recorded). Some clones in this sample may be carry-over from other donors' samples. The sample here was cultured PBMCs, taken from culture after CMV antigen stimulation. The CDR3 DNA reads as TGTGCCAGCAGCCAGGTGCTCGTCCCTACGTACGCTGCTTTCTTT. Translated: CASSQVLVPTYAAFF.